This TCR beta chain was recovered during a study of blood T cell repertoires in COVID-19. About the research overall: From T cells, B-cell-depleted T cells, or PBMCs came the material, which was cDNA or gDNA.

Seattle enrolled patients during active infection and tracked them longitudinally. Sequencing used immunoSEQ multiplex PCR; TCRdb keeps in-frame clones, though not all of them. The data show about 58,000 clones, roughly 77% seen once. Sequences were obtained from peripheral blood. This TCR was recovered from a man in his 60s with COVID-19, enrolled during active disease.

Here the CDR3 reads CASTVSPGGTQETQYF. CDR3 nucleotide sequence: TGTGCCAGCACCGTATCCCCTGGGGGGACCCAAGAGACCCAGTACTTC. The gene calls are TRBV11-3 and TRBJ2-5; TRBD2 might be the D (6 bases). Trimming cost V 7 bases and J 1 base, with 19 bases left between them. The CDR3 contains 16 residues. CDR1 SGHNT and CDR2 YENEEA come from the germline V gene. Complete variable domain (other parts from reference TRBV11-3 and TRBJ2-5): EAGVVQSPRYKIIEKKQPVAFWCNPISGHNTLYWYLQNLGQGPELLIRYENEEAVDDSQLPKDRFSAERLKGVDSTLKIQPAELGDSAVYLCASTVSPGGTQETQYFGPGTRLLVL.